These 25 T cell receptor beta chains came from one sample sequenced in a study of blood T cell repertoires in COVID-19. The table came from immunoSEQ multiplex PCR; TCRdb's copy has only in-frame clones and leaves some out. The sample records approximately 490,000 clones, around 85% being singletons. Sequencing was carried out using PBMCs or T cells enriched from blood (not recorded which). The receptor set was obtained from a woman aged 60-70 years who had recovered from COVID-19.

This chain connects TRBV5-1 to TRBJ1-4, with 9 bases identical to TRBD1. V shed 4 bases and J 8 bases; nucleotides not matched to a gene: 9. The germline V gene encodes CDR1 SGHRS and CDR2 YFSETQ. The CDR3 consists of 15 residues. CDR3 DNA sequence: TGCGCCAGCAGCCTAGAGGGACAGGGTACCGAAAAACTGTTTTTT. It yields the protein CASSLEGQGTEKLFF.

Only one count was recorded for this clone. The CDR3 DNA reads as TGTGCCACCAGTGATGCGGGACAGCTTAATCAGCCCCAGCATTTT. It yields the protein CATSDAGQLNQPQHF. V is TRBV24-1 and J is TRBJ1-5, with 7 bases aligning to TRBD1. The ends lost 3 bases at V and 4 bases at J; junction bases unmatched: 5. Germline loops: CDR1 KGHDR, CDR2 SFDVKD. CDR3 length: 15 residues.

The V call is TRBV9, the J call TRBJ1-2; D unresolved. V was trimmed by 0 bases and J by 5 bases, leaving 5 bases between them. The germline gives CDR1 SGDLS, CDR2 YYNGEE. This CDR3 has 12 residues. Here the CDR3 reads CASSVARYGYTF. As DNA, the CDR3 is TGTGCCAGCAGCGTAGCGCGGTATGGCTACACCTTC.

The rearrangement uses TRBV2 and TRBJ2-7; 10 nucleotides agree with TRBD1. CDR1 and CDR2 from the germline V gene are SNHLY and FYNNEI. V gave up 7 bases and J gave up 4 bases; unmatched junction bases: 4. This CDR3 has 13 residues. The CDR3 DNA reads TGTGCCAGCAACCGGGACAGGGGTTACGAGCAGTACTTC. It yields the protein CASNRDRGYEQYF.

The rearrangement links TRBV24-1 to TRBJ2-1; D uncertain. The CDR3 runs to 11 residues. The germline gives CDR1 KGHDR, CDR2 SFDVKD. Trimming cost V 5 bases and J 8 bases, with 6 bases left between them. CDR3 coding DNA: TGTGCCACCAGTGGCCTAGATGAGCAGTTCTTC. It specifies CATSGLDEQFF.

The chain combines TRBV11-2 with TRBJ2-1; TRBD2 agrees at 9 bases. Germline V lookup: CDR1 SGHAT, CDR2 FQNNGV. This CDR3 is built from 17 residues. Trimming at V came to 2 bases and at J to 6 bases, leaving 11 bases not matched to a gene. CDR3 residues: CASSLNHILAGINEQFF. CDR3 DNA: TGTGCCAGCAGCTTAAACCACATTCTAGCGGGGATCAATGAGCAGTTCTTC.

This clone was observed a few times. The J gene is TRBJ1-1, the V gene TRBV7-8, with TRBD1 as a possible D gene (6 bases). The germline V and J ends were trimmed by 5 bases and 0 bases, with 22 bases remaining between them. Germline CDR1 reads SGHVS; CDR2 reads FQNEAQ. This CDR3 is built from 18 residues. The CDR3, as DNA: TGTGCCAGCAGCCCCTCGGGGCAGGGGACCCTCATGAACACTGAAGCTTTCTTT. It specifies CASSPSGQGTLMNTEAFF.

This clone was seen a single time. The DNA for the CDR3 is TGTGCTAGTGGTTTGGTACTCGACAGTAACACCGGGGAGCTGTTTTTT. This codes for CASGLVLDSNTGELFF. This chain uses TRBV12-5 with TRBJ2-2; D is possibly TRBD1 (5 bases). CDR1 and CDR2 (germline): LGHNT, FRNRAP. This CDR3 spans 16 amino acids. The ends were cut back, 0 bases at V and 2 bases at J, with 10 bases in the middle.

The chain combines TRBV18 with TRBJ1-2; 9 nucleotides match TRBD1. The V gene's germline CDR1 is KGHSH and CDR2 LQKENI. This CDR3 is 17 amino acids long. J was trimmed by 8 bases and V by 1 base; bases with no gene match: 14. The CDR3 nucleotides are TGTGCCAGCTCACCACAAGAGATTGGGACAGGGATTCGAGGCTACACCTTC. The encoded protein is CASSPQEIGTGIRGYTF.

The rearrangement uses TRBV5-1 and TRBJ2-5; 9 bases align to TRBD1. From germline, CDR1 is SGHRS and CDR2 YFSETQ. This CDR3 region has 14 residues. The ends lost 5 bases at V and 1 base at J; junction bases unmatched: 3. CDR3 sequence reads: CASSQDRGQETQYF. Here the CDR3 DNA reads TGCGCCAGCAGTCAGGACAGGGGCCAAGAGACCCAGTACTTC.

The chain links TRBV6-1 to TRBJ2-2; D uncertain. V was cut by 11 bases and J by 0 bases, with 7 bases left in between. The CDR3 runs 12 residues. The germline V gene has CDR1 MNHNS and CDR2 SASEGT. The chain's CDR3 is CADLANTGELFF. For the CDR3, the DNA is TGTGCCGACTTAGCGAACACCGGGGAGCTGTTTTTT.

For the CDR3, the DNA is TGTGCCAGCAGGGAGCGACCCGTCAGCCAAAAACTGTTTTTT. Residues: CASRERPVSQKLFF. The chain carries TRBV2 and TRBJ1-4; D unresolved. The CDR3 length is 14 residues. V was shortened by 6 bases and J by 9 bases, with 17 bases between the two germline ends. CDR1 SNHLY and CDR2 FYNNEI come from the germline V gene.

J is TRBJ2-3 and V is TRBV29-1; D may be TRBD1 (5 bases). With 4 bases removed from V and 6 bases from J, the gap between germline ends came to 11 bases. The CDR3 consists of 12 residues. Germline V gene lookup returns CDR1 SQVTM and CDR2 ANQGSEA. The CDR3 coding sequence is TGCAGCGTTGGTACTGGGGCGGATACGCAGTATTTT. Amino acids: CSVGTGADTQYF.

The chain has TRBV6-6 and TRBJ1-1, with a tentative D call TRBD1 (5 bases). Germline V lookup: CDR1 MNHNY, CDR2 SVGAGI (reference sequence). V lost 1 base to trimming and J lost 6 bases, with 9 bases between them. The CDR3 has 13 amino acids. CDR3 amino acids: CASSYLGGAEAFF. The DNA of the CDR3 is TGTGCCAGCAGTTACTTGGGGGGGGCTGAAGCTTTCTTT.

The CDR3 loop is CASSRGSNQPQHF. In nucleotides, the CDR3 is TGCGCCAGCTCGCGGGGTAGCAATCAGCCCCAGCATTTT. The J gene is TRBJ1-5, the V gene TRBV4-1, with unresolved D. The germline V gene has CDR1 MGHRA and CDR2 YSYEKL. CDR3 size: 13 residues. Trimming shortened V by 8 bases and J by 0 bases, and 8 bases separated the two germline ends.

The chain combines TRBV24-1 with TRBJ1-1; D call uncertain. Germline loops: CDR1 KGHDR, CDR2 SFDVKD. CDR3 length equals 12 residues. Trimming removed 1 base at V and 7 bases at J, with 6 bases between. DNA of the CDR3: TGTGCCACCAGTGATTTCGCGGGTGAAGCTTTCTTT. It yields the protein CATSDFAGEAFF.

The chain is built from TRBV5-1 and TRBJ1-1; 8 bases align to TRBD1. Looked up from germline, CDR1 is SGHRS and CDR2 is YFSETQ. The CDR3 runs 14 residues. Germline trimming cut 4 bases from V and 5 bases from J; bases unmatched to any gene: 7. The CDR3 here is CASSGTTGVTEAFF. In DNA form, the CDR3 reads TGCGCCAGCAGCGGCACGACAGGGGTGACTGAAGCTTTCTTT.

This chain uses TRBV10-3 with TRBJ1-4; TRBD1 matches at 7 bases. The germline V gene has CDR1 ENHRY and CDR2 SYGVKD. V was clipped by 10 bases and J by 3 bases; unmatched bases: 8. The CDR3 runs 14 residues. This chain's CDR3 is CATGTVIANEKLFF. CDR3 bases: TGTGCCACCGGGACAGTCATTGCTAATGAAAAACTGTTTTTT.

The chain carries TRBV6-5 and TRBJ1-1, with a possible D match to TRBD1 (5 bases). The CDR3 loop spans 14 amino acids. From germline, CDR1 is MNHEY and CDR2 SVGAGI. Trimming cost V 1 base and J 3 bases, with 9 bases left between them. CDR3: CASSYWGGDTEAFF. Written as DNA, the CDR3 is TGTGCCAGCAGTTACTGGGGGGGTGACACTGAAGCTTTCTTT.

For the CDR3, the DNA is TGTGCCAGCCACAGAGAGACAGGGCTCGAGCAGTACTTC. Its protein product is CASHRETGLEQYF. This rearrangement joins TRBV2 to TRBJ2-7, with TRBD1 identical over 7 bases. CDR1 is SNHLY and CDR2 is FYNNEI in the germline V gene. V lost 8 bases, J lost 6 bases, and 10 bases stayed unmatched. This CDR3 spans 13 amino acids.

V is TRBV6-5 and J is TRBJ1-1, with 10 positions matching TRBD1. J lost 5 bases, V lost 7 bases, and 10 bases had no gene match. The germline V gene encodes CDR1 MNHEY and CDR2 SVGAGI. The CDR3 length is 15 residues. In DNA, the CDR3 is TGTGCCAGCATTCCGGGACAGGGGAGAAGTACTGAAGCTTTCTTT. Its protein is CASIPGQGRSTEAFF.

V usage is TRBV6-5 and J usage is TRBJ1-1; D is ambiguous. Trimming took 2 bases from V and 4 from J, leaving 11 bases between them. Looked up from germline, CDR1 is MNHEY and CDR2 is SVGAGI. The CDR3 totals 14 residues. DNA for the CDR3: TGTGCCAGCAGTTACGGGGAGTACGGCACTGAAGCTTTCTTT. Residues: CASSYGEYGTEAFF.

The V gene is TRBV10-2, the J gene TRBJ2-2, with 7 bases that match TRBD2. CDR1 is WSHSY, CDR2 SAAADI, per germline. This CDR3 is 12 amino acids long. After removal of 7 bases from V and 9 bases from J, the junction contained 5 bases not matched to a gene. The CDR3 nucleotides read TGCGCCAGCACCCTGACTAGCCGGGAGCTGTTTTTT. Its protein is CASTLTSRELFF.

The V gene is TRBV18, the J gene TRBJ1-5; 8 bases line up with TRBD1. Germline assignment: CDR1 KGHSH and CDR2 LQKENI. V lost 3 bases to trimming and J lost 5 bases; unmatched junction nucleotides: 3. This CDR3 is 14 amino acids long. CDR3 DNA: TGTGCCAGCTCACCTAAGACAGGGGATCAGCCCCAGCATTTT. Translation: CASSPKTGDQPQHF.

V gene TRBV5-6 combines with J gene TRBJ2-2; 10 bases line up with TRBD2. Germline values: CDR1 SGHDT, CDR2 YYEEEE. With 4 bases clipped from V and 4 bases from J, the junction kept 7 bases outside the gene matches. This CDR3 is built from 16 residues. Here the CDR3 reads CASSPSGGAATGELFF. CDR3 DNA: TGTGCCAGCAGCCCCAGCGGGGGGGCGGCCACCGGGGAGCTGTTTTTT.